The 23 T cell receptor beta chains reported below all come from one sample, sequenced in a study of T cell responses to AZD1222 COVID-19 vaccine. Produced via immunoSEQ multiplex PCR; TCRdb's table is partial and in-frame only. This sample has over 150,000 clones, with approximately 90% found just once. The sequenced sample was peripheral blood, obtained on day 0 of AZD1222 vaccination. These receptor sequences come from an adult in good health.

This clone is a singleton in its sample. CDR3: CASSQTSWVEQYF. For the CDR3, the DNA is TGTGCCAGCAGCCAAACTAGCTGGGTCGAGCAGTACTTC. This chain joins TRBV4-2 and TRBJ2-7; the D gene is possibly TRBD2 (6 bases). The V gene lost 2 bases and the J gene lost 6 bases, with 11 bases spanning the gap. The CDR3 covers 13 residues. Germline CDR1 reads LGHNA; CDR2 reads YNFKEQ.

The J gene is TRBJ2-3, the V gene TRBV7-2; D is possibly TRBD2 (5 bases). The length of the CDR3 is 13 residues. V was cut by 1 base and J by 9 bases, with 11 bases left in between. From germline, CDR1 is SGHTA and CDR2 FQGNSA. The CDR3 loop reads CASSLGGRGTQYF. Written as DNA, the CDR3 is TGTGCCAGCAGCTTAGGGGGTCGAGGGACGCAGTATTTT.

As for this clone: Other DNA sequences in this specimen translate into the identical CDR3. The chain has TRBV5-4 and TRBJ2-7, with D uncertain. Germline CDR1 reads SGHNT; CDR2 reads YYREEE (reference sequence). The CDR3 is 14 residues long. Trimming stripped 0 bases from V and 0 bases from J, with 7 bases between. The DNA of the CDR3 is TGTGCCAGCAGCTTGGAGAGGAGCTCCTACGAGCAGTACTTC. It specifies CASSLERSSYEQYF.

With regard to this clone: The same CDR3 is also encoded by other DNA sequences in this sample. The J gene is TRBJ2-5, the V gene TRBV11-2; 7 nucleotides align to TRBD1. This CDR3 region has 13 residues. V lost 5 bases, J lost 5 bases, and 5 bases stayed unmatched. Germline CDR1 reads SGHAT; CDR2 reads FQNNGV. The CDR3 is CASSRDRAETQYF. In DNA, the CDR3 is TGTGCCAGCAGCCGTGACAGGGCGGAGACCCAGTACTTC. The full variable domain, rest sourced from reference TRBV11-2 and TRBJ2-5, is EAGVAQSPRYKIIEKRQSVAFWCNPISGHATLYWYQQILGQGPKLLIQFQNNGVVDDSQLPKDRFSAERLKGVDSTLKIQPAKLEDSAVYLCASSRDRAETQYFGPGTRLLVL.

The rearrangement joins TRBV5-1 to TRBJ1-1; TRBD1 might be the D (6 bases). V was clipped by 0 bases and J by 5 bases, with 11 bases between them. Per germline, CDR1 SGHRS and CDR2 YFSETQ. The CDR3 runs to 14 residues. DNA of the CDR3: TGCGCCAGCAGCTTGGAACCGGACAGAACTGAAGCTTTCTTT. Translated, it gives CASSLEPDRTEAFF.

The rearrangement links TRBV6-5 to TRBJ1-3, with D uncertain. Trimming took 2 bases from V and 4 from J, leaving 15 bases between them. The CDR3 extends over 16 amino acids. Germline V gene data show CDR1 as MNHEY and CDR2 as SVGAGI. CDR3 coding DNA: TGTGCCAGCAGTTACAAGGTCCCGGGGTTAGGAAACACCATATATTTT. It translates to CASSYKVPGLGNTIYF.

The genes are TRBV19 and TRBJ1-2, with a tentative D call TRBD1 (6 bases). Trimming removed 5 bases from V and 8 bases from J, with 18 bases in between. CDR3 length: 14 residues. Germline V gives CDR1 LNHDA, CDR2 SQIVND (reference sequence). In nucleotides, the CDR3 is TGTGCCAGTAGTTTTTACAAGGGGGAACAAGGCTACACCTTC. This codes for CASSFYKGEQGYTF. The variable domain in full, completed from reference TRBV19 and TRBJ1-2, reads DGGITQSPKYLFRKEGQNVTLSCEQNLNHDAMYWYRQDPGQGLRLIYYSQIVNDFQKGDIAEGYSVSREKKESFPLTVTSAQKNPTAFYLCASSFYKGEQGYTFGSGTRLTVV.

This clone was recorded once. CDR3 region: CASSTTENIQYF. The DNA for the CDR3 is TGTGCCAGCAGCACGACGGAAAACATTCAGTACTTC. The rearrangement links TRBV6-5 to TRBJ2-4; D remains ambiguous. Trimming took off 6 bases at V and 5 bases at J, with 8 bases between the two ends. Germline CDR1 MNHEY, CDR2 SVGAGI. This CDR3 is built from 12 residues.

In DNA form, the CDR3 reads TGTGCCAGCAGCCCCGGGACAGGGGCTGGCTACACCTTC. Residues: CASSPGTGAGYTF. This chain joins TRBV27 and TRBJ1-2, with 10 bases identical to TRBD1. CDR1 and CDR2 (germline): MNHEY, SMNVEV (reference sequence). The CDR3 sequence is 13 residues long. V was clipped by 6 bases and J by 7 bases; unmatched bases: 5.

The rearrangement joins TRBV27 to TRBJ2-3; TRBD2 might be the D (6 bases). The germline V gene encodes CDR1 MNHEY and CDR2 SMNVEV (reference sequence). The ends were cut back, 4 bases at V and 6 bases at J, with 11 bases in the middle. The CDR3 length is 13 residues. The CDR3 region has the DNA TGTGCCAGCAGTTCTTTGGGACTTGATACGCAGTATTTT. The encoded protein is CASSSLGLDTQYF.

The genes are TRBV4-1 and TRBJ1-4, with a weak D call TRBD1 (5 bases). Germline CDR1 MGHRA, CDR2 YSYEKL. V lost 0 bases to trimming and J lost 0 bases, with 11 bases between them. The CDR3 runs 17 residues. This CDR3 is CASSQDLGLATNEKLFF. The CDR3 coding sequence is TGCGCCAGCAGCCAAGATTTGGGACTTGCAACTAATGAAAAACTGTTTTTT.

This rearrangement joins TRBV20-1 to TRBJ2-3; D not certain. V lost 0 bases and J lost 5, with 3 bases in between. CDR3 length: 11 residues. CDR1 is DFQATT, CDR2 SNEGSKA, per germline (reference sequence). The DNA of the CDR3 is TGCAGTGCTAGAGAGATAGATACGCAGTATTTT. Translated: CSAREIDTQYF.

This chain joins TRBV27 and TRBJ1-1, with D possibly TRBD1 on 6 matching bases. Germline V gene sequence: CDR1 MNHEY, CDR2 SMNVEV (reference sequence). Trimming stripped 3 bases from V and 4 bases from J, with 9 bases between. The CDR3 has 13 amino acids. The CDR3 DNA sequence: TGTGCCAGCAGTTTTAACAGGGCCACTGAAGCTTTCTTT. This sequence encodes CASSFNRATEAFF.

The J gene is TRBJ1-5, the V gene TRBV7-8, with D maybe TRBD1 (5 bases). This CDR3 contains 15 residues. CDR1 and CDR2 (germline): SGHVS, FQNEAQ. V gave up 4 bases and J gave up 0 bases, with 10 bases separating them. The CDR3 DNA reads TGTGCCAGCAGCTCCCTCCAGGGTAGCAATCAGCCCCAGCATTTT. Protein product: CASSSLQGSNQPQHF.

The CDR3 sequence: CASSSGGRLYGYTF. The CDR3 coding sequence is TGTGCCAGCAGTTCGGGGGGGCGCTTATATGGCTACACCTTC. This rearrangement joins TRBV6-5 to TRBJ1-2; D is perhaps TRBD1 (6 bases). V lost 4 bases, J lost 5 bases, and 14 bases lay in between. Germline-derived CDR1 and CDR2 are MNHEY and SVGAGI. The CDR3 length is 14 residues.

The chain employs TRBV5-1 and TRBJ1-3; perhaps TRBD1 as D (5 bases). Germline-derived CDR1 and CDR2 are SGHRS and YFSETQ. The CDR3 spans 18 residues. V was shortened by 3 bases and J by 0 bases, with 19 bases between the two germline ends. The CDR3 reads CASSSRPAGKSSGNTIYF. CDR3 bases: TGCGCCAGCAGCTCCCGCCCGGCAGGGAAAAGCTCTGGAAACACCATATATTTT.

The rearrangement links TRBV3-1 (or the pseudogene TRBV3-2) to TRBJ1-3, with no clear D. The CDR3 runs to 15 residues. CDR1 and CDR2 (germline): LGHDT, YNNKEL (reference sequence). V was clipped by 2 bases and J by 0 bases, with 8 bases between them. The CDR3 sequence: CASSQSLYSGNTIYF. The CDR3 DNA sequence: TGTGCCAGCAGCCAATCACTCTACTCTGGAAACACCATATATTTT.

The rearrangement uses TRBV7-2 and TRBJ1-4; D possibly corresponds to TRBD1 (5 bases). Per germline, CDR1 SGHTA and CDR2 FQGNSA. The V and J ends lost 3 bases and 7 bases respectively, with 9 bases between them. This CDR3 comprises 13 residues. The CDR3 DNA reads TGTGCCAGCAGCTTCGGGGGTGGTGAAAAACTGTTTTTT. This codes for CASSFGGGEKLFF.

The chain combines TRBV2 with TRBJ2-3, with TRBD2 identical over 9 bases. Germline V gene sequence: CDR1 SNHLY, CDR2 FYNNEI. The CDR3 totals 15 residues. V was pared by 1 base and J by 8 bases, with 7 bases of the junction left unmatched. The CDR3 sequence: CASSEGRGGQPTQYF. CDR3 bases: TGTGCCAGCAGTGAAGGGCGGGGGGGCCAGCCTACGCAGTATTTT.

The chain uses TRBV7-2 and TRBJ2-7, with D possibly being TRBD2 (6 bases). Germline values: CDR1 SGHTA, CDR2 FQGNSA. CDR3 size: 15 residues. Trimming took off 2 bases at V and 3 bases at J, with 14 bases between the two ends. In DNA, the CDR3 is TGTGCCAGCAGCTTAATCGGTCTGGGGGGCTACGAGCAGTACTTC. This sequence encodes CASSLIGLGGYEQYF.

A remark on this clone: Other DNA variants within this sample encode the same CDR3. Here the CDR3 reads CASSVGSGGAYEQYF. CDR3 bases: TGTGCCAGCAGCGTAGGTAGCGGGGGGGCCTACGAGCAGTACTTC. The rearrangement uses TRBV9 and TRBJ2-7; 11 positions match TRBD2. Germline V gene lookup returns CDR1 SGDLS and CDR2 YYNGEE. The CDR3 sequence is 15 residues long. V lost 0 bases and J lost 2; bases outside the gene matches: 1.

The V and J genes are TRBV18 and TRBJ2-2; possibly TRBD1 for D (6 bases). Germline V gene data show CDR1 as KGHSH and CDR2 as LQKENI. Trimming pared 5 bases from V and 5 bases from J, leaving 12 bases between. The CDR3 length is 14 residues. The CDR3 region is CASSSDSTTGELFF. The CDR3 region has the DNA TGTGCCAGCTCATCGGACAGCACGACCGGGGAGCTGTTTTTT.

The CDR3 loop reads CASSHTTKGGKGTEAFF. The CDR3 nucleotides read TGTGCCAGCAGTCATACCACTAAGGGGGGAAAGGGCACTGAAGCTTTCTTT. The gene calls are TRBV6-6 and TRBJ1-1; D is perhaps TRBD1 (6 bases). Trimming pared 5 bases from V and 4 bases from J, leaving 23 bases between. The germline V gene encodes CDR1 MNHNY and CDR2 SVGAGI (reference sequence). The CDR3 is made up of 17 amino acids.